A selection of T cell receptor beta chains follows, all from one sample in a study of vaccination and CD4 T cells after COVID-19. TCRdb re-derived calls from the PCR reads in MiXCR, one entry per CDR3 protein. The table lists approximately 11,000 distinct CDR3 sequences, just over 20% of them singletons. No antigens are known for them. This specimen consisted of CD4+ T cells from blood, cultured in vitro, obtained before SARS-CoV-2 vaccination. These receptors were taken from a human donor who received a COVID-19 vaccine. Both conserved end residues are part of each CDR3. A D gene is named only where the DNA matches it firmly. Expanded clones get a size class; other rows say once, few or many, or leave the size out.

d_call: TRBD1; v_call: TRBV29-1; j_call: TRBJ1-1; clone_size: few; cdr3_nt: TGCAGCGCTACCACAGGGGAAGGAGACACTGAAGCTTTCTTT; cdr3_aa: CSATTGEGDTEAFF
d_call: TRBD1; v_call: TRBV6-1; j_call: TRBJ1-1; clone_size: medium-sized; cdr3_nt: TGTGCCAGCAGTGGGGACAGGGGGTGGACTGAAGCTTTCTTT; cdr3_aa: CASSGDRGWTEAFF
d_call: TRBD2; v_call: TRBV10-3; j_call: TRBJ2-3; clone_size: few; cdr3_nt: TGTGCCATCAGTGAGTCTAAGCGGGGGGGCCAGATAACAGATACGCAGTATTTT; cdr3_aa: CAISESKRGGQITDTQYF
d_call: .; v_call: TRBV19; j_call: TRBJ1-2; clone_size: .; cdr3_nt: TGTGCCAGTAGTATAGACAGATATGGCTACACCTTC; cdr3_aa: CASSIDRYGYTF
d_call: TRBD1; v_call: TRBV19; j_call: TRBJ1-1; clone_size: few; cdr3_nt: TGTGCCAGTAGCGGGACAGTTAGAACTGAAGCTTTCTTT; cdr3_aa: CASSGTVRTEAFF
d_call: .; v_call: TRBV6-4; j_call: TRBJ2-5; clone_size: few; cdr3_nt: TGTGCCAGCAGTGAGAACAGCCAAGAGACCCAGTACTTC; cdr3_aa: CASSENSQETQYF
d_call: .; v_call: TRBV30; j_call: TRBJ1-6; clone_size: .; cdr3_nt: TGTGCCTGGAGTGGTCAGGGAGCCGGAGCACCCCTCCACTTT; cdr3_aa: CAWSGQGAGAPLHF
d_call: .; v_call: TRBV5-1; j_call: TRBJ1-2; clone_size: few; cdr3_nt: TGCGCCAGCACCCTCGGGGGGCGAAGTAATGGCTACACCTTC; cdr3_aa: CASTLGGRSNGYTF
d_call: .; v_call: TRBV20-1; j_call: TRBJ2-2; clone_size: few; cdr3_nt: TGCAGTGCTAAACATGGGGCGGCCGGGGAGCTGTTTTTT; cdr3_aa: CSAKHGAAGELFF
d_call: TRBD1; v_call: TRBV29-1; j_call: TRBJ1-1; clone_size: .; cdr3_nt: TGCAGCGTCCGGACAGGGGGCTTAGACACTGAAGCTTTCTTT; cdr3_aa: CSVRTGGLDTEAFF
d_call: .; v_call: TRBV6-1; j_call: TRBJ1-3; clone_size: few; cdr3_nt: TGTGCCAGCAGGTTAACAGGCAACTCTGGAAACACCATATATTTT; cdr3_aa: CASRLTGNSGNTIYF
d_call: .; v_call: TRBV20-1; j_call: TRBJ1-2; clone_size: .; cdr3_nt: TGCAGTGCTAGAGATCCAGGCAGGGCTAACTATGGCTACACCTTC; cdr3_aa: CSARDPGRANYGYTF
d_call: .; v_call: TRBV19; j_call: TRBJ1-2; clone_size: few; cdr3_nt: TGTGCCAGTAGTGGAATCGGGGGCCGGAACTATGGCTACACCTTC; cdr3_aa: CASSGIGGRNYGYTF
d_call: .; v_call: TRBV2; j_call: TRBJ2-1; clone_size: .; cdr3_nt: TGTGCCAGCAGTACCCAGTATGAGCAGTTCTTC; cdr3_aa: CASSTQYEQFF